These T cell receptor beta chains were read from a single sample in a study of blood T cell repertoires in COVID-19. TCRdb's table, derived via immunoSEQ multiplex PCR, lists solely in-frame clones and lacks some. Among about 130,000 clones listed, 65% to 90% were seen once. Sequencing input: peripheral blood. All receptors come from a man aged 80 or over with active or convalescent COVID-19. The CDR3 runs from the conserved cysteine through the conserved F or W. A D gene is named only where the DNA matches it firmly. Not every row has a clone size; where given, it reads once, few, many or a size class.

>TRBJ1-2|TRBV7-2|NA|NA
TGTGCCAGCAGCCCCAGCAGGGCGGGCTACACCTTC
CASSPSRAGYTF
>TRBJ2-2|TRBV6-4|NA|NA
TGTGCCAGCAGTGAAGGAGGGTCCGGGGAGCTGTTTTTT
CASSEGGSGELFF
>TRBJ1-3|TRBV7-2|NA|TRBD1
TGTGCCAGCAGCTTAGGAGGGACAGCAGGAAACACCATATATTTT
CASSLGGTAGNTIYF
>TRBJ2-1|TRBV12-3/TRBV12-4|NA|TRBD2
TGTGCCAGCAGTTACAGCGGGGGTCTGTTCTTC
CASSYSGGLFF
>TRBJ2-5|TRBV6-6|NA|NA
TGTGCCAGCAGTTACCCCACCAGGGCTGGAGAGACCCAGTACTTC
CASSYPTRAGETQYF
>TRBJ2-5|TRBV3-1/TRBV3-2|NA|TRBD1
TGTGCCAGCAGCCAAGCTGGGACAGGGGTGGCCCAGTACTTC
CASSQAGTGVAQYF
>TRBJ2-2|TRBV7-8|NA|NA
TGTGCCAGCAGCTCAGGGTGGGCGAACACCGGGGAGCTGTTTTTT
CASSSGWANTGELFF
>TRBJ2-1|TRBV5-5|NA|NA
TGTGCCAGCAGCTCGAATTTGGGACACCGCAGGGAGCAGTTCTTC
CASSSNLGHRREQFF
>TRBJ2-5|TRBV6-2/TRBV6-3|NA|TRBD1
TGTGCCAGCAGTTGGACAGGGAGGGAGACCCAGTACTTC
CASSWTGRETQYF
>TRBJ1-1|TRBV7-2|NA|TRBD1
TGTGCCAGCAGCCCTCAACAGGGGCGAGGAGCTTTCTTT
CASSPQQGRGAFF
>TRBJ2-3|TRBV3-1/TRBV3-2|NA|NA
TGTGCCAGCAGCCAAAATACAGGGCCAGATACGCAGTATTTT
CASSQNTGPDTQYF
>TRBJ1-2|TRBV6-1|NA|TRBD1
TGTGCCAGCAGTGAACTCTTATCCGGGACAGGGGTGTTTGGCTACACCTTC
CASSELLSGTGVFGYTF
>TRBJ2-7|TRBV2|NA|TRBD2
TGTGCCAGCAGTGAACCCACGGGGGGAACCTACGAGCAGTACTTC
CASSEPTGGTYEQYF
>TRBJ1-1|TRBV5-5|many|NA
TGTGCCAGCAGCTTTAACGGGAACACTGAAGCTTTCTTT
CASSFNGNTEAFF
>TRBJ1-1|TRBV7-9|NA|NA
TGTGCCAGCAGCCCTCATCTACAGGGTCGGACTGAAGCTTTCTTT
CASSPHLQGRTEAFF
>TRBJ1-2|TRBV29-1|NA|TRBD1
TGCAGCGTTGGGGAGCCGACAGGGAATGGCTACACCTTC
CSVGEPTGNGYTF
>TRBJ2-2|TRBV25-1|once|TRBD1
TGTGCCAGCAGTGAAAGGGGACAGGGCCCGAACACCGGGGAGCTGTTTTTT
CASSERGQGPNTGELFF
>TRBJ1-2|TRBV5-3|few|NA
TGTGCCAGAAGCTTGGGCCCAGGGTATGGCTACACCTTC
CARSLGPGYGYTF
>TRBJ1-4|TRBV2|NA|TRBD1
TGTGCCAGCCGGGGACAGGGTGGGTTTCGTACTAATGAAAAACTGTTTTTT
CASRGQGGFRTNEKLFF
>TRBJ2-7|TRBV5-6|NA|NA
TGTGCCAGCAGCTTGACAGGGAGAGTTCGAACCTCCTACGAGCAGTACTTC
CASSLTGRVRTSYEQYF
>TRBJ2-7|TRBV19|NA|NA
TGTGCCAGTAGCAAGGGAGGGACAGGTAGATCCTACGAGCAGTACTTC
CASSKGGTGRSYEQYF
>TRBJ1-6|TRBV7-3|NA|TRBD1
TGTGCCAGCAGCTTAGAGACAGGGCGGAATTCACCCCTCCACTTT
CASSLETGRNSPLHF
>TRBJ2-3|TRBV11-2|NA|TRBD2
TGTGCCAGCAGCCCGACGGCGGGAGGAGGTACAGATACGCAGTATTTT
CASSPTAGGGTDTQYF
>TRBJ2-3|TRBV5-8|NA|TRBD1
TGTGCCAGCAGCTTCGGACAGGGCACAGATACGCAGTATTTT
CASSFGQGTDTQYF
>TRBJ2-5|TRBV19|NA|NA
TGTGCCAGTAGTATGCGGTATCAAGAGACCCAGTACTTC
CASSMRYQETQYF
>TRBJ2-5|TRBV7-6|once|TRBD1
TGTGCCAGCAGCTTAGTCCCGGGACAGGGGGCTGGTGAAGAGACCCAGTACTTC
CASSLVPGQGAGEETQYF
>TRBJ2-1|TRBV15|NA|TRBD2
TGTGCCACCAGCTCCCGGACTAGCGTTCATGAGCAGTTCTTC
CATSSRTSVHEQFF
>TRBJ2-7|TRBV4-1|NA|TRBD1
TGCGCCAGCAGCCAAGGAAATACAAGGACAGGGGGCCGCTACGAGCAGTACTTC
CASSQGNTRTGGRYEQYF
>TRBJ2-1|TRBV11-2|few|TRBD2
TGTGCCAGCAGCTTAGTATTCGGGAGCGGGGGAAGTGTTAGGCAGTTCTTC
CASSLVFGSGGSVRQFF
>TRBJ2-3|TRBV3-1/TRBV3-2|NA|NA
TGTGCCAGCAGCCAAGAGTTCGGAGATACGCAGTATTTT
CASSQEFGDTQYF
>TRBJ2-5|TRBV19|NA|NA
TGTGCCAGTAGACGGACAGAGGGGGAGACCCAGTACTTC
CASRRTEGETQYF
>TRBJ1-1|TRBV5-1|NA|TRBD1
TGCGCCAGCAGCTTGGTACAGGGGGCGCATACTGAAGCTTTCTTT
CASSLVQGAHTEAFF
>TRBJ1-2|TRBV7-2|NA|NA
TGTGCCAGCAGCTCTAACAGGGTAGGGGATGGCTACACCTTC
CASSSNRVGDGYTF
>TRBJ1-3|TRBV10-3|NA|NA
TGTGCCATCAGGATAAACACAGGATTTCAGAACTCTGGAAACACCATATATTTT
CAIRINTGFQNSGNTIYF
>TRBJ2-4|TRBV3-1/TRBV3-2|NA|TRBD2
TGTGCCAGCAGCCCCCCCCCGCCGTTTGAGCGGGGGGGTCTTTTAGCCAAAAACATTCAGTACTTC
CASSPPPPFERGGLLAKNIQYF
>TRBJ2-1|TRBV7-9|NA|NA
TGTGCCAGCAGGACTAGGGGCCAGGGACTGAAGAATGAGCAGTTCTTC
CASRTRGQGLKNEQFF
>TRBJ1-2|TRBV5-1|NA|NA
TGCGCCAGCAGCCCTCGGACTGGGAACTATGGCTACACCTTC
CASSPRTGNYGYTF
>TRBJ2-4|TRBV19|NA|TRBD1
TGTGCCAGTAGACAAGGACAGGGAGTCAAAAACATTCAGTACTTC
CASRQGQGVKNIQYF
>TRBJ2-3|TRBV5-1|NA|NA
TGCGCCAGCAGCTCGGTGAGCACAGATACGCAGTATTTT
CASSSVSTDTQYF